This T cell receptor beta chain was found in a study of blood T cells in healthy people across ages. For the study at large: Template switching caught about one barcoded beta molecule for each two T cells.

Each donor gave roughly 10 milliliters of peripheral blood. This clonotype was picked up many times. Its antigen is not known. The second PCR ran roughly 6 to 12 cycles with a sample-barcoded 5' primer and J-beta primers. Each CDR3 protein gets one entry after TCRdb re-called the 5' RACE reads with MiXCR. The table includes 550,000 to 800,000 distinct CDR3 sequences, roughly 30% detected once. The CDR3 is 16 amino acids. Germline V gene lookup returns CDR1 LNHNV and CDR2 YYDKDF (reference sequence). The germline V and J ends were trimmed by 8 bases and 2 bases, with 19 bases remaining between them. Whole-study results and caveats: With unsorted PBMCs, a conclusive comparison of naive versus antigen-experienced cells was not possible. Long-lived donors exceeded aged donors in naive CD4+ cells and diversity.

Specimen: blood. This chain links TRBV15 with TRBJ1-5; the D gene is possibly TRBD1 (5 bases). This clonotype originated in a woman aged 80 or over in good health. The CDR3 is CATGVGRGGGNQPQHF. The CDR3 nucleotides read TGTGCCACCGGGGTCGGTCGGGGGGGAGGCAATCAGCCCCAGCATTTT.